A selection of T cell receptor beta chains follows, all from one sample in a study of blood T cell repertoires in COVID-19. Sequencing was performed with immunoSEQ multiplex PCR; in TCRdb, only in-frame clones are kept and a portion is missing. The table has 110,000 to 150,000 clones, approximately 89% seen once; the top ten hold less than 2%. The sequenced sample consisted of peripheral blood. Receptor source: a woman between 45 and 65 years old with acute or convalescent COVID-19. The CDR3 runs from the conserved cysteine through the conserved F or W. The D gene is left open where the match is weak. Clone size is not always given. Where it is, it says once, few, many or a class for expanded clones.

cdr3_length d_call j_call v_call clone_size cdr3_nt cdr3_aa
12 NA TRBJ1-1 TRBV7-9 NA TGTGCCAGCAGCTTATCCCGGGCTGAAGCTTTCTTT CASSLSRAEAFF
15 NA TRBJ2-5 TRBV18 NA TGTGCCAGCTCACCACCGGGGAACAGGAAAGAGACCCAGTACTTC CASSPPGNRKETQYF
16 NA TRBJ1-5 TRBV3-1/TRBV3-2 NA TGTGCCAGCAGCCAAGTCACGGTTTCCAGCAATCAGCCCCAGCATTTT CASSQVTVSSNQPQHF
16 TRBD1 TRBJ1-2 TRBV6-6 NA TGTGCCAGCAGGACTCAACAGGGGGTATCCAACTATGGCTACACCTTC CASRTQQGVSNYGYTF
12 NA TRBJ2-7 TRBV6-5 NA TGTGCCCTAAGGACTGTGAACTACGAGCAGTACTTC CALRTVNYEQYF
15 TRBD1 TRBJ2-2 TRBV6-5 NA TGTGCCAGCAGTCGTGGGACAGCAAGCGGCGGGGAGCTGTTTTTT CASSRGTASGGELFF
17 NA TRBJ1-5 TRBV19 NA TGTGCCAGTAGTATATCCCCTCCAAGGGGTGGCAATCAGCCCCAGCATTTT CASSISPPRGGNQPQHF
14 TRBD2 TRBJ2-7 TRBV7-8 NA TGTGCCAGCAGCACGACTAGCGAGTCCTACGAGCAGTACTTC CASSTTSESYEQYF
15 TRBD1 TRBJ1-2 TRBV7-2 NA TGTGCCAGCAGCACATACAGGGGGCATCGGGAAGGCTACACCTTC CASSTYRGHREGYTF
16 NA TRBJ1-3 TRBV18 NA TGTGCCAGCTCACCACAAGACAGTAACTCTGGAAACACCATATATTTT CASSPQDSNSGNTIYF
14 NA TRBJ1-4 TRBV28 few TGTGCCAGCAGTTCCCATGCAACTAATGAAAAACTGTTTTTT CASSSHATNEKLFF
16 NA TRBJ2-3 TRBV5-1 NA TGCGCCAGCAGCTTGGTAGGGGTAGGGGGCACAGATACGCAGTATTTT CASSLVGVGGTDTQYF
13 NA TRBJ1-1 TRBV29-1 NA TGCAGCGTTGGACAGTCCATGAACACTGAAGCTTTCTTT CSVGQSMNTEAFF
17 TRBD1 TRBJ1-4 TRBV6-2/TRBV6-3 NA TGTGCCAGCAGTCCGCGGGACAGGGGGCTGGCTAATGAAAAACTGTTTTTT CASSPRDRGLANEKLFF
13 NA TRBJ1-1 TRBV10-1 once TGCGCCAGCAGTAGCCCCGGGGACACTGAAGCTTTCTTT CASSSPGDTEAFF
21 NA TRBJ2-6 TRBV5-1 NA TGCGCCAGCAGCCACACATTTAGCCCCCAGGGTTCTCTACCTGGGGCCAACGTCCTGACTTTC CASSHTFSPQGSLPGANVLTF
15 TRBD1 TRBJ2-7 TRBV29-1 NA TGCAGCGTTGGAATGGGACAGGTGTACCCCTACGAGCAGTACTTC CSVGMGQVYPYEQYF
11 NA TRBJ2-5 TRBV3-1/TRBV3-2 NA TGTGCCAGCAGCCTAACAGGAGAGCAGTACTTC CASSLTGEQYF
14 NA TRBJ2-7 TRBV7-9 NA TGTGCCAGCAGCTTAGATGGACAGCGCTACGAGCAGTACTTC CASSLDGQRYEQYF
20 TRBD2 TRBJ2-1 TRBV10-3 NA TGTGCCATCAGTGAGTCGATGACCTCCGGGACTAGCGGGAGGGGTACGGAGCAGTTCTTC CAISESMTSGTSGRGTEQFF
13 TRBD1 TRBJ1-1 TRBV30 NA TGTGCCTGGAGCCCACAGGGGGGGACTGAAGCTTTCTTT CAWSPQGGTEAFF
15 NA TRBJ1-1 TRBV2 NA TGTGCCAGCACCCCCCGGTGGCAGGGTGGAACTGAAGCTTTCTTT CASTPRWQGGTEAFF
15 NA TRBJ1-2 TRBV19 NA TGTGCCAGTAGTATAGATCTAACTCGTAGCTATGGCTACACCTTC CASSIDLTRSYGYTF
15 NA TRBJ2-7 TRBV5-4 few TGTGCCAGCAGCTTGGCAGTATCGGGTCCCTACGAGCAGTACTTC CASSLAVSGPYEQYF
14 NA TRBJ1-2 TRBV6-5 NA TGTGCCAGCAGTTACTCTGGGGGGGCGAGGGGCTACACCTTC CASSYSGGARGYTF
15 NA TRBJ1-2 TRBV4-2 NA TGTGCCAGCAGCCAAGAGGCAGGGACTAACTATGGCTACACCTTC CASSQEAGTNYGYTF
14 NA TRBJ2-7 TRBV5-1 NA TGCGCCAGCAGCTTGGGGCCGCGGGACTACGAGCAGTACTTC CASSLGPRDYEQYF
16 TRBD1 TRBJ1-5 TRBV18 NA TGTGCCAGCTCAGAAGCAGGGACAGCTCTCAATCAGCCCCAGCATTTT CASSEAGTALNQPQHF
18 TRBD1 TRBJ1-2 TRBV10-3 NA TGTGCCATCAGTGAGTTGGGACAGGGCTATCCTTTTAGCTATGGCTACACCTTC CAISELGQGYPFSYGYTF
13 NA TRBJ2-5 TRBV6-5 NA TGTGCCAGCAGTTACTCGGAGTCGCAGACCCAGTACTTC CASSYSESQTQYF
14 TRBD1 TRBJ1-1 TRBV5-4 NA TGTGCCAGCAGCACCCGGACAGGGGGCACTGAAGCTTTCTTT CASSTRTGGTEAFF
11 NA TRBJ2-1 TRBV7-9 NA TGTGCCAGCAGCGAGGTAGAAAGTCAGTTCTTC CASSEVESQFF
11 NA TRBJ2-1 TRBV19 NA TGTGCCAGTAGTCTATCCAATGAGCAGTTCTTC CASSLSNEQFF
14 NA TRBJ2-6 TRBV5-1 NA TGCGCCAGTAAACAGGGTCCTGGGGCCAACGTCCTGACTTTC CASKQGPGANVLTF
16 TRBD1 TRBJ1-5 TRBV6-5 NA TGTGCCAGCAGTTACTCTAGGACAGGGGGCAATCAGCCCCAGCATTTT CASSYSRTGGNQPQHF
18 TRBD2 TRBJ2-1 TRBV5-4 NA TGTGCCAGCAGCTTGGGCGGACTAGCGGTTAGCTCCTACAATGAGCAGTTCTTC CASSLGGLAVSSYNEQFF
13 NA TRBJ2-7 TRBV3-1/TRBV3-2 NA TGTGCCAGCAGCCAAGAGGGGGGAGGCGAGCAGTACTTC CASSQEGGGEQYF
15 NA TRBJ1-1 TRBV18 once TGTGCCAGCTCACCACCGGCGGGGTCCCAGACTGAAGCTTTCTTT CASSPPAGSQTEAFF
15 NA TRBJ1-1 TRBV24-1 NA TGTGCCACCAGTGATAACCCCCCGAGGGACACTGAAGCTTTCTTT CATSDNPPRDTEAFF
16 TRBD2 TRBJ2-1 TRBV18 NA TGTGCCAGCTCACCAGTGGTTTTAGCGGGGGTGGATGAGCAGTTCTTC CASSPVVLAGVDEQFF
14 TRBD1 TRBJ2-2 TRBV5-1 NA TGCGCCAGCAGGGGCAGGGGGCGGACCGGGGAGCTGTTTTTT CASRGRGRTGELFF
13 NA TRBJ1-1 TRBV12-3/TRBV12-4 NA TGTGCCAGCAGTTTAGTCGTGAACACTGAAGCTTTCTTT CASSLVVNTEAFF
15 NA TRBJ1-5 TRBV19 NA TGTGCCAGTAGTATGGTAGGAGGGGCGAATCAGCCCCAGCATTTT CASSMVGGANQPQHF
16 NA TRBJ1-1 TRBV7-8 NA TGTGCCAGCAGCACACAGGGCAGGTTATCGAAGACTGAAGCTTTCTTT CASSTQGRLSKTEAFF
13 TRBD1 TRBJ1-2 TRBV10-3 NA TGTGCCATCAGTGACCGGGACAGCAGCGGCTACACCTTC CAISDRDSSGYTF
13 NA TRBJ1-5 TRBV30 NA TGTGCCTGGAGTACTAGGGAAAATCAGCCCCAGCATTTT CAWSTRENQPQHF